The clone carrying this T cell receptor beta chain was counted ten times or more. The data were obtained in a study of regulatory T cells in long-lasting Graves disease. Germline CDR1 LGHDT, CDR2 YNNKEL (reference sequence). There are 15 residues in the CDR3. V lost 1 base and J lost 4, with 13 bases in between. The time point denotes: newly diagnosed GD, antithyroid drugs for less than 3 months. RNA extracted from PBMCs served as the sequencing template. To make TCR beta libraries, researchers used iRepertoire HTBI primers and Arm-PCR of CDR3 regions. Each CDR3 protein gets one entry after TCRdb re-called the multiplex PCR reads with MiXCR. The table includes roughly 500,000 distinct CDR3 sequences, around 11% detected once. A further study also used this sample, focusing on T cells in Graves' hyperthyroidism and ophthalmopathy.

Sample: peripheral blood mononuclear cells (PBMCs), taken at new diagnosis, from a patient treated with antithyroid drugs. This TCR derives from a woman aged 25 to 39 with Graves disease. V is TRBV3-1 and J is TRBJ1-1; D gene unclear. CDR3 DNA: TGTGCCAGCAGCCAAGGCAGACAAGGGATCACTGAAGCTTTCTTT. Translated: CASSQGRQGITEAFF.